Shown below are 20 T cell receptor beta chains from a single sample sequenced in a study of spatial heterogeneity in lung cancer. Findings of the study overall: How many expanded intratumoral alpha and beta TCRs were present tracked the tumor mutation count, which was a count of nonsynonymous mutations.

Time point indicated: sample taken at primary tumor resection. One entry per CDR3 protein, called by TCRdb with MiXCR from the 5' RACE reads. The top ten hold around 25% of the sample, which has about 13,000 distinct CDR3 sequences, roughly 5.6% seen once. No antigen has been assigned to these receptors. The material was lung tumor tissue, obtained at surgery. The receptor source for this set is a male donor with early-stage non-small cell lung cancer.

This clonotype was picked up many times. This beta chain slipped into a library made for alpha chains as a stray read, so its size is not meaningful. The chain is built from TRBV6-5 and TRBJ2-7; D may correspond to TRBD1 or TRBD2 (5 bases each). This CDR3 is built from 13 residues. Germline V gene lookup returns CDR1 MNHEY and CDR2 SVGAGI. V was trimmed by 11 bases and J by 8 bases, leaving 22 bases between them. The CDR3 spells CAVGTAPPRQQYF. In DNA, the CDR3 is TGTGCCGTAGGGACGGCCCCACCTAGACAGCAGTACTTC.

Regarding this clonotype: A much larger clone sits a single nucleotide away, making a read error possible. The CDR3 ends on some other residue instead of the conserved phenylalanine or tryptophan, so this is likely a read error. Little can be read into the size of this beta chain, an off-target read in a library designed for alpha chains. V and J are TRBV28 and TRBJ2-1; 7 bases fit TRBD2. This CDR3 has 17 residues. The trim removed 6 bases at V and 1 base at J, leaving 12 bases unmatched. From germline, CDR1 is MDHEN and CDR2 SYDVKM. For the CDR3, the DNA is TGTGCCAGCAGCCCATCGGGAGGAGGGGTTTCCTACAATGAGCAGTTCCTC. The encoded protein is CASSPSGGGVSYNEQFL.

Comment on this clonotype: A library made for alpha chains picked up this beta chain off target, so its size means little. The CDR3 nucleotides are TGTGCCAGCAGCTTCCGACAGGGGGCAGGAGATACGCAGTATTTT. Protein sequence: CASSFRQGAGDTQYF. V is TRBV7-2 and J is TRBJ2-3, with TRBD1 identical over 10 bases. J lost 5 bases, V lost 3 bases, and 5 bases had no gene match. The CDR3 is 15 amino acids. Germline loops: CDR1 SGHTA, CDR2 FQGNSA.

The table lists this clonotype with many counts. This beta chain came through as a stray read in a library set up for alpha chains, and its size says little. This chain joins TRBV10-3 and TRBJ2-1, with 9 positions matching TRBD2. Trimming at V came to 3 bases and at J to 5 bases, leaving 5 bases not matched to a gene. The CDR3 extends over 15 amino acids. The germline gives CDR1 ENHRY, CDR2 SYGVKD. The DNA for the CDR3 is TGTGCCATCAGTGATGGTCTAGCGGGGAACAATGAGCAGTTCTTC. This codes for CAISDGLAGNNEQFF.

To note about this clonotype: Found in a library prepared for alpha chains, this beta chain is an off-target read, and its abundance has little meaning. The V gene is TRBV24-1, the J gene TRBJ2-2; D gene uncertain. This CDR3 spans 17 amino acids. Germline loops: CDR1 KGHDR, CDR2 SFDVKD. With 7 bases removed from V and 7 bases from J, the gap between germline ends came to 24 bases. The CDR3 coding sequence is TGTGCCACCAGCCCACGGGCTCCGGTGAAAGCCGGCGGGGAGCTGTTTTTT. This sequence encodes CATSPRAPVKAGGELFF.

Of note for this clonotype: Since a much larger clone is just one base distant, this may be a read error. Because this beta chain is a stray read in a library intended to capture alpha chains, its abundance should not be given much weight. This chain uses TRBV3-1 with TRBJ2-7; D uncertain. The V gene's germline CDR1 is LGHDT and CDR2 YNNKEL (reference sequence). This CDR3 is built from 13 residues. The CDR3 coding sequence is TGTGCCAGCAGCCAAGAAAATTATGAGCCCCGCAACTTC. Translation gives CASSQENYEPRNF.

This clonotype was seen at least ten times. This beta chain is an unintended read in a library built for alpha chains; its size means little. J is TRBJ2-5 and V is TRBV20-1, with D possibly being TRBD2 (6 bases). The CDR3 runs to 15 residues. Per the germline V gene, CDR1 is DFQATT and CDR2 is SNEGSKA (reference sequence). V was clipped by 0 bases and J by 5 bases, with 16 bases between them. The CDR3: CSARDRIRGTETQYF. CDR3 coding DNA: TGCAGTGCTAGAGATAGGATACGGGGGACGGAGACCCAGTACTTC.

This clonotype was seen ten or more times. For a library built for alpha chains, this beta chain is a stray read; little rests on its size. The gene calls are TRBV7-2 and TRBJ2-3; 11 bases align to TRBD2. The trim removed 6 bases at V and 5 bases at J, leaving 7 bases unmatched. There are 15 residues in the CDR3. CDR1 is SGHTA, CDR2 FQGNSA, per germline. The CDR3 spells CASRLSGGELDTQYF. The CDR3 nucleotides read TGTGCCAGCAGACTTAGCGGGGGGGAGCTAGATACGCAGTATTTT.

In its sample, this clonotype was seen many times. With the library built for alpha chains, this beta chain is off target and its frequency is not meaningful. The chain combines TRBV5-6 with TRBJ1-1, with D hard to call. V lost 3 bases to trimming and J lost 1 base, with 7 bases between them. CDR3 length equals 13 residues. CDR1 is SGHDT, CDR2 YYEEEE, per germline. CDR3 sequence: CASSSTWNTEAFF. CDR3 bases: TGTGCCAGCAGCTCTACATGGAACACTGAAGCTTTCTTT.

This clonotype was seen ten or more times. This beta chain came through as a stray read in a library set up for alpha chains, and its size says little. The V gene is TRBV20-1, the J gene TRBJ1-2; D is unclear. The germline V gene encodes CDR1 DFQATT and CDR2 SNEGSKA (reference sequence). The CDR3 spans 13 residues. V was cut by 0 bases and J by 8 bases, with 13 bases left in between. The CDR3 sequence: CSARDSRADGYTF. CDR3 DNA: TGCAGTGCTAGAGACTCCCGGGCAGACGGCTACACCTTC.

This clonotype was observed a handful of times. Because this beta chain is a stray read in a library intended to capture alpha chains, its abundance should not be given much weight. The rearrangement links TRBV27 to TRBJ2-1; D is possibly TRBD1 or TRBD2 (5 bases each). V lost 2 bases to trimming and J lost 0 bases, with 8 bases between them. Germline-derived CDR1 and CDR2 are MNHEY and SMNVEV (reference sequence). CDR3 length: 15 amino acids. CDR3 in amino acids: CASSLEGFSYNEQFF. In nucleotides, the CDR3 is TGTGCCAGCAGTTTAGAGGGGTTCTCCTACAATGAGCAGTTCTTC.

Regarding this clonotype: This beta chain is off target for a library built for alpha chains, so its abundance means little. V usage is TRBV5-5 and J usage is TRBJ2-7; 7 positions agree with TRBD1. The J segment lost 3 bases and the V segment lost 1 base, leaving 7 bases of the junction unmatched. CDR3 size: 15 residues. Germline V gene lookup returns CDR1 SGHKS and CDR2 YYEKEE (reference sequence). Here the CDR3 DNA reads TGTGCCAGCAGCTTGTCGGGGACAGCCTTCTACGAGCAGTACTTC. Protein product: CASSLSGTAFYEQYF.

This clonotype appeared many times. Since the library was made to target alpha chains, this beta chain is a stray read and its abundance is not meaningful. J is TRBJ2-7 and V is TRBV2; 8 nucleotides agree with TRBD1. The length of the CDR3 is 15 residues. The V gene's germline CDR1 is SNHLY and CDR2 FYNNEI. The trim removed 6 bases at V and 0 bases at J, leaving 7 bases unmatched. DNA of the CDR3: TGTGCCAGCAGCCCCGGGACAGGCAGCTCCTACGAGCAGTACTTC. Translated: CASSPGTGSSYEQYF.

As regards this clonotype: The library was built for alpha chains, so this beta chain is an off-target read and its size means little. The J gene is TRBJ1-2, the V gene TRBV7-2; D call uncertain. The CDR3 sequence is 12 residues long. Germline V gives CDR1 SGHTA, CDR2 FQGNSA. V lost 2 bases and J 2 bases, leaving 3 bases between the germline ends. The chain's CDR3 is CASSLLNYGYTF. The CDR3 DNA follows: TGTGCCAGCAGCTTATTGAACTATGGCTACACCTTC.

This clonotype was observed many times. Since it is a stray read in a library aimed at alpha chains, this beta chain has a size that is not meaningful. The chain carries TRBV5-6 and TRBJ2-2; no clear D. V was cut by 2 bases and J by 8 bases, with 10 bases left in between. The germline gives CDR1 SGHDT, CDR2 YYEEEE. There are 13 residues in the CDR3. The CDR3 loop reads CASSLGHPGELFF. The CDR3 DNA sequence: TGTGCCAGCAGCTTAGGGCATCCGGGGGAGCTGTTTTTT.

This clonotype counts as medium-sized. A library made for alpha chains picked up this beta chain off target, so its size means little. This chain joins TRBV28 and TRBJ1-1; no firm D call. V lost 6 bases to trimming and J lost 4 bases, with 21 bases between them. This CDR3 is 16 amino acids long. Per germline, CDR1 MDHEN and CDR2 SYDVKM. In nucleotides, the CDR3 is TGTGCCAGCAGCCCTATAGTTGGCTCAGAGGTCACTGAAGCTTTCTTT. Its translation is CASSPIVGSEVTEAFF.

There are a few counts of this clonotype. A library prepared for alpha chains yielded this beta chain as an off-target read; its size is of little meaning. The gene calls are TRBV6-6 and TRBJ2-1; D uncertain. V lost 4 bases, J lost 0 bases, and 13 bases lay in between. The CDR3 runs 16 residues. In germline, CDR1 is MNHNY, CDR2 SVGAGI (reference sequence). This CDR3 reads CASSSLGLVSYNEQFF. In DNA, the CDR3 is TGTGCCAGCAGTTCCCTCGGTCTGGTCTCCTACAATGAGCAGTTCTTC.

Many counts were recorded for this clonotype. This beta chain represents an off-target read in a library built for alpha chains; its size is of limited meaning. The chain links TRBV28 to TRBJ1-4; TRBD1 agrees at 8 bases. Trimming removed 10 bases from V and 7 bases from J; junction bases left unmatched: 8. This CDR3 has 13 residues. Germline-derived CDR1 and CDR2 are MDHEN and SYDVKM. The CDR3 reads CATLTGVGEKLFF. The CDR3 DNA reads as TGTGCCACCCTGACAGGGGTTGGTGAAAAACTGTTTTTT.

This clonotype occurred many times. This beta chain was picked up by a library intended for alpha chains and is off target, so its count carries little meaning. V usage is TRBV3-1 and J usage is TRBJ1-4; TRBD1 aligns across 8 bases. The CDR3 extends over 15 amino acids. Germline V gives CDR1 LGHDT, CDR2 YNNKEL (reference sequence). Trimming at V came to 2 bases and at J to 7 bases, leaving 6 bases not matched to a gene. The CDR3 sequence is CASSQTGQDLEKLFF. In DNA, the CDR3 is TGTGCCAGCAGCCAAACGGGACAGGATCTTGAAAAACTGTTTTTT.

This clonotype was counted at least ten times. As an off-target read in a library built for alpha chains, this beta chain has a frequency of little significance. The genes are TRBV3-1 and TRBJ1-5; D unresolved. This CDR3 has 12 amino acids. CDR1 and CDR2 (germline): LGHDT, YNNKEL (reference sequence). Trimming left V 1 base short and J 11 bases short, with 9 bases between. CDR3 protein: CASSQGRGTQHF. The CDR3 nucleotides read TGTGCCAGCAGCCAAGGACGGGGTACCCAGCATTTT.